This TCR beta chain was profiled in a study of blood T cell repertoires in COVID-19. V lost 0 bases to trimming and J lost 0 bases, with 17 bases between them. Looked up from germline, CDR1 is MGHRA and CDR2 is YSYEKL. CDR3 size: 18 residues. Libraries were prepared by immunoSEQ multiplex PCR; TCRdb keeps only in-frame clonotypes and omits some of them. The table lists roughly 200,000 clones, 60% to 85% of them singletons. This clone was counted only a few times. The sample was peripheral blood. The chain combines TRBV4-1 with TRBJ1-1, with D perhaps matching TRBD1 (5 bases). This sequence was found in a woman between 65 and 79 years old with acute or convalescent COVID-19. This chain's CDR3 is CASSQDSRAGRMNTEAFF. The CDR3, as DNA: TGCGCCAGCAGCCAAGATAGTAGGGCAGGGCGTATGAACACTGAAGCTTTCTTT.